This T cell receptor (beta chain) was found in a study of blood T cell repertoires in COVID-19. Overall study: Researchers got acute and convalescent COVID-19 samples from the United States, Italy and Spain. PBMCs, B-cell-depleted T cells, or T cells were the source of the cDNA or gDNA that made up the material.

The CDR3 runs to 15 residues. Germline CDR1 reads SGHDN; CDR2 reads FVKESK. V dropped 4 bases and J dropped 2; count of bases not matched to a gene: 5. Authors' processing steps: Counts of nucleated cells, estimated from reference gene primer amplification, were obtained. The data were produced by immunoSEQ multiplex PCR, yet TCRdb's version contains in-frame clones alone and is incomplete. The D gene and trimming were derived from the DNA, and the V and J assignments and clone size from that table. The table lists about 170,000 clones, about three quarters of them singletons. The V gene is TRBV14, the J gene TRBJ2-1, with 7 bases fitting TRBD1. This TCR was recovered from a man aged 70 or older with acute or convalescent COVID-19. Sequences were obtained from peripheral blood. The CDR3 protein is CASSPGTATYNEQFF. Here the CDR3 DNA reads TGTGCCAGCAGCCCGGGGACAGCCACCTACAATGAGCAGTTCTTC.